This T cell receptor beta chain was documented in a study of blood T cells in healthy people across ages. The CDR3 runs 13 residues. Germline V gene data show CDR1 as DFQATT and CDR2 as SNEGSKA (reference sequence). This clonotype was found a few times. Its antigen is unknown. Study conclusions and caveats: Observed TCR beta diversity per million T cells went down as age went up. This fall followed a roughly linear course with age.

The authors ran a second PCR of roughly 6 to 11 cycles using a sample-barcoded 5' primer and a J-beta primer mix. TCRdb reprocessed the 5' RACE reads with MiXCR, giving one entry per CDR3 protein. The table includes some 920,000 distinct CDR3 sequences, 51% detected once. The chain joins TRBV20-1 to TRBJ2-1, with D perhaps being TRBD1 or TRBD2 (5 bases each). This sequence was found in an older woman in good health. The sample consisted of blood. The CDR3 here is CSGTGTSYNEQFF. The CDR3 region has the DNA TGCAGCGGGACCGGGACCTCCTACAATGAGCAGTTCTTC.